This TCR beta chain stems from a study of blood T cells in healthy people across ages. Of note for this clonotype: This clone may be a read error of a much larger clone one base away.

Through a sample-barcoded 5' primer and a J-beta primer mix, a second PCR was run for roughly 6 to 12 cycles. TCRdb ran MiXCR on the 5' RACE reads and lists one entry per CDR3 protein. Of 1.5 million or so distinct CDR3 sequences listed, 40% to 50% are singletons. The germline CDR1 and CDR2 sequences are MGHRA and YSYEKL. CDR3 length equals 13 residues. The TCR comes from a woman aged 18-30 years in good health. The chain joins TRBV4-1 to TRBJ1-5, with TRBD1 matching 10 bases. The sequenced sample was blood. CDR3 sequence (DNA): TGCGCCACCTCGACAGGGGGCAATCCGCCCCAGCATTTT. Its protein product is CATSTGGNPPQHF.